The present entry profiles one TCR beta chain with its context. It has no known antigen specificity. Possible read error: a much larger clone is one base away. The data are from a study of esophageal squamous cell carcinoma tumors (dated by TCRdb to the early 2020s). The study in broad terms: Immuno relation high and low groups were defined by principal component analysis with K-means clustering applied to immunohistochemical T-cell and checkpoint marker values. TCR sequencing covered 10 patients: five randomly selected high immuno relation cases and five background-matched low immuno relation cases. Across the 10 to 11 cases, around 1,600,000 TCRalpha and some 1.3 million TCRbeta total reads were obtained, of which approximately 31,000 and 34,000 were unique. The study was designed to assess TCR repertoire diversity and shared TCR repertoires of T cells within the tumor environment of esophageal squamous cell carcinoma. In Japan, roughly 53 patients with esophageal squamous cell carcinoma who were treated surgically made up the wider cohort, which included roughly 21 high and around 30 low immuno relation cases.

The paper as a whole reports these results and caveats: Only a few cases were included in the TCR repertoire analysis, and no investigation at the CDR3 clonotype level was carried out. Over 26 TRAV|TRAJ and some 25 TRBV|TRBJ combinations appeared shared among high immuno relation cases, including TRAV13-1|TRAJ22 and TRBV7-9|TRBJ2-7. Since the TCRalpha and TCRbeta chains were sequenced separately, neither the chain pairing nor the recognized antigens could be determined. The high immuno relation group had higher significant repertoire counts, although the two groups did not differ in total TCR repertoire counts. Shared V|J recombination candidates may have been selected by chance because variation in the TCRalphabeta repertoire was large. Of the 10 cases, three showed one dominant TCRalpha VJ recombination along with apparently reduced TCRalpha diversity.

The library was obtained by 5' RACE. PCR with KAPA HiFi used TCRalpha or TCRbeta constant-region primers plus a P20EA primer, followed by nested second PCR with CA2 or CB2. TCR genes were amplified by unbiased adaptor ligation RT-PCR, with reverse transcription by Superscript III and a polyT18-containing BSL-18E primer. Once second-strand synthesis and blunting were done, the P10EA/P20EA adaptor was ligated onto the 5' end of the cDNA, and NotI digestion came next. Both the first and second PCRs consisted of 20 to 25 cycles of 98 degrees C for 20 s, 65 degrees C for 30 s and 72 degrees C for 1 min. The Nextera XT Index kit v2 Set A was used to index the amplicons, which were pooled in equimolar amounts and quantified with a Qubit 2.0 Fluorometer. Sequencing was carried out on the Illumina MiSeq platform with 2x300 bp paired-end reads. The paper's data handling went like this. Using Repertoire Genesis software ver.1.0, reads were assigned to V and J genes based on the highest identity to IMGT reference sequences. CDR3 was defined from Cys104 to Phe118 plus Gly119 and translated, and unique sequence reads were defined by distinct V, J and CDR3 amino acids. A shared V|J combination was chosen only when it reached significance in both a Fisher's exact test in edgeR and a Mann Whitney U test. After singletons were removed and 500 repertoire combinations were bootstrapped, the repertoire dissimilarity index was calculated with the R rdi package. The public reads were run again by TCRdb, first through fastp at Q25 and then through MiXCR, and only productive beta chains were kept. Identical CDR3 protein sequences are pooled into one entry, listed with their most common genes and DNA. TCRdb, rather than the study authors, made the V and J calls. The sample table contains over 1,000 distinct CDR3 sequences; only one count was recorded for 13% of them. Around 20% of the sample is taken by the ten largest.

The germline V gene gives CDR1 as SGDLS and CDR2 as YYNGEE. Taken from cysteine to phenylalanine, the CDR3 has 13 residues. The kept DNA is CDR3 alone, 39 bases in frame from the first base. Patients who had received neoadjuvant chemotherapy or for whom clinical information was lacking were excluded from enrollment. The TCR-sequenced cases shown were male and had subtotal esophagectomy with 2- or 3-field lymphadenectomy. A Qiagen AllPrep kit was used to extract RNA from bulk tumor tissue sections, and T cells were not sorted. Small sections of surgically resected tumor tissue were kept in RNAlater reagent at -80 degrees C until RNA was extracted.

The source is a man aged 45-85 years with esophageal squamous cell carcinoma. Material: tumor tissue. The chain is assembled from TRBV9 and TRBJ2-3; the D gene is not confidently resolved. CDR3 region: CVSSLRSSDTQYF. The nucleotide sequence reads as follows: TGTGTCAGCAGCCTGAGGTCGTCGGATACGCAGTATTTT.